The present T cell receptor beta chain was sequenced within a study of blood T cell repertoires in COVID-19. On the study more broadly: Whether acute or convalescent, the COVID-19 samples came from the United States, Italy and Spain. Nucleic acid was either cDNA or gDNA, and it came from T cells, B-cell-depleted T cells, or PBMCs.

The CDR3 covers 17 residues. The germline CDR1 and CDR2 sequences are MNHNS and SASEGT. V was clipped by 3 bases and J by 5 bases, with 20 bases between them. The assay was immunoSEQ multiplex PCR, and TCRdb's table has in-frame clones only and misses some. The repertoire includes 20,000 to 30,000 clones, around 66% of them detected once, and roughly 8% sits in the top ten. Sequencing was carried out using peripheral blood. This rearrangement joins TRBV6-1 to TRBJ1-5, with a tentative D call TRBD1 (5 bases). The sequence came from a man aged 55-75 years with active or convalescent COVID-19. In nucleotides, the CDR3 is TGTGCCAGCAGTGAGGGGAGGGGAGGGAAGGGAGATCAGCCCCAGCATTTT. Its protein product is CASSEGRGGKGDQPQHF.